This T cell receptor beta chain was observed in a study of blood T cell repertoires in COVID-19. Generated by immunoSEQ multiplex PCR, the TCRdb table keeps only in-frame clones and is missing some. The sample has 150,000 to 200,000 clones; roughly 82% are singletons. The CDR3 consists of 11 residues. V lost 6 bases and J 4 bases, leaving 10 bases between the germline ends. Germline V gene sequence: CDR1 DFQATT, CDR2 SNEGSKA (reference sequence). Sequenced material: peripheral blood. The chain uses TRBV20-1 and TRBJ2-7; weak D call: TRBD1 (5 bases). This sequence originates from a woman aged 30 to 39 with acute or convalescent COVID-19. CDR3 protein: CSADSLYEQYF. CDR3 sequence (DNA): TGCAGTGCCGACAGCCTTTACGAGCAGTACTTC.